The 23 T cell receptor beta chains reported below all come from one sample, sequenced in a study of beta chain features in type 1 diabetes. Expressed TCRB transcripts were sequenced, since all the RNA that had been isolated was reverse transcribed. Libraries were prepared by immunoSEQ multiplex PCR; TCRdb keeps only in-frame clonotypes and omits some of them. The repertoire holds under 450,000 clones, with 11% to 15% as singletons. Sequencing input: naive CD4+ T cells from blood. Receptors were obtained from a man aged 25 to 40 in good health.

This clone has a handful of counts. The chain carries TRBV7-2 and TRBJ2-3; D not certain. The germline V gene encodes CDR1 SGHTA and CDR2 FQGNSA. The CDR3 has 15 amino acids. Trimming removed 1 base at V and 0 bases at J, with 8 bases between. The CDR3 DNA reads as TGTGCCAGCAGCTTAGACGGGCAGAGCACAGATACGCAGTATTTT. Amino acids: CASSLDGQSTDTQYF.

The sample holds a few counts of this clone. This chain links TRBV19 with TRBJ2-5, with TRBD2 identical over 8 bases. There are 16 residues in the CDR3. Losses at the gene ends were 5 bases for V and 5 bases for J; bases not matched to a gene: 13. Germline-derived CDR1 and CDR2 are LNHDA and SQIVND (reference sequence). The CDR3 sequence is CASSPAGGDSGETQYF. CDR3 DNA sequence: TGTGCCAGTAGTCCTGCGGGAGGCGATAGCGGGGAGACCCAGTACTTC.

The J gene is TRBJ2-7, the V gene TRBV6-6; D unresolved. CDR1 and CDR2 (germline): MNHNY, SVGAGI (reference sequence). Trimming took off 2 bases at V and 2 bases at J, with 13 bases between the two ends. The CDR3 covers 15 residues. CDR3 amino acids: CASSYGERNTYEQYV. DNA for the CDR3: TGTGCCAGCAGTTACGGTGAGAGGAACACCTACGAGCAGTACGTC.

This clone has a handful of counts. The V and J genes are TRBV29-1 and TRBJ1-1, with D possibly being TRBD1 (5 bases). This CDR3 is 15 amino acids long. V was pared by 6 bases and J by 5 bases, with 22 bases between. In germline, CDR1 is SQVTM, CDR2 ANQGSEA. The DNA of the CDR3 is TGCAGCGTCGAATATACCATAGACAGCGGAACTGAAGCTTTCTTT. This sequence encodes CSVEYTIDSGTEAFF.

This clone turned up a few times. The V call is TRBV25-1, the J call TRBJ2-3, with no clear D. V shed 4 bases and J shed 6 bases, with 8 bases lying between them. Germline V gene sequence: CDR1 MGHDK, CDR2 SYGVNS. The CDR3 is made up of 12 amino acids. Here the CDR3 reads CASSASPDTQYF. CDR3 DNA sequence: TGTGCCAGCAGTGCGTCACCGGATACGCAGTATTTT. Full variable domain (outside the CDR3, taken from reference TRBV25-1 and TRBJ2-3): EADIYQTPRYLVIGTGKKITLECSQTMGHDKMYWYQQDPGMELHLIHYSYGVNSTEKGDLSSESTVSRIRTEHFPLTLESARPSHTSQYLCASSASPDTQYFGPGTRLTVL.

This sequence joins TRBV29-1 and TRBJ2-5; D unresolved. Germline V CDR1 and CDR2: SQVTM, ANQGSEA. V lost 2 bases to trimming and J lost 7 bases, with 11 bases between them. The CDR3 is made up of 12 amino acids. Here the CDR3 DNA reads TGCAGCGTTGAATTGACGTCCCGGACCCAGTACTTC. Amino acid sequence: CSVELTSRTQYF.

The rearrangement joins TRBV14 to TRBJ2-2; no definite D call. This CDR3 spans 12 amino acids. Germline V gene data show CDR1 as SGHDN and CDR2 as FVKESK. Deletions cut 4 bases from V and 3 bases from J, with 3 bases between. This CDR3 reads CASSLDTGELFF. For the CDR3, the DNA is TGTGCCAGCAGCCTCGACACCGGGGAGCTGTTTTTT.

In this sample, this clone turned up a few times. This chain uses TRBV15 with TRBJ2-7; 7 bases match TRBD1. V lost 4 bases to trimming and J lost 2 bases; unmatched junction nucleotides: 8. This CDR3 is 15 amino acids long. Per germline, CDR1 LNHNV and CDR2 YYDKDF (reference sequence). In nucleotides, the CDR3 is TGTGCCACCAGCATCTATACCGACAGGGCCTACGAGCAGTACTTC. Its protein is CATSIYTDRAYEQYF.

This clone occurred a few times. The rearrangement links TRBV25-1 to TRBJ1-5, with D possibly matching TRBD1 (5 bases). The CDR3 extends over 13 amino acids. CDR1 is MGHDK and CDR2 is SYGVNS in the germline V gene. Between the trimmed V and J ends, which lost 2 bases and 5 bases, there was a span of 7 bases. In nucleotides, the CDR3 is TGTGCCAGCAGTGAAACAGGAGATCAGCCCCAGCATTTT. Protein sequence: CASSETGDQPQHF.

This clone was counted only a few times. This chain joins TRBV5-1 and TRBJ2-7; D is undetermined. The CDR3 totals 15 residues. Germline V CDR1 and CDR2: SGHRS, YFSETQ. V was cut by 3 bases and J by 1 base, with 14 bases left in between. DNA of the CDR3: TGCGCCAGCAGCTGTTTTATGGTGGCATCCTACGAGCAGTACGTC. As protein: CASSCFMVASYEQYV.

V is TRBV18 and J is TRBJ2-3, with D unclear. The V gene lost 2 bases and the J gene lost 2 bases, with 8 bases spanning the gap. Germline values: CDR1 KGHSH, CDR2 LQKENI. CDR3 length equals 14 residues. The CDR3 bases are TGTGCCAGCTCACCAACCTGGGCCACAGATACGCAGTATTTT. Residues: CASSPTWATDTQYF.

The rearrangement uses TRBV10-3 and TRBJ1-4, with no clear D. Between the trimmed V and J ends, which lost 6 bases and 5 bases, there was a span of 10 bases. Per germline, CDR1 ENHRY and CDR2 SYGVKD. The CDR3 totals 13 residues. The CDR3 loop reads CAISLGENEKLFF. The CDR3 region has the DNA TGTGCCATCAGCCTTGGGGAGAATGAAAAACTGTTTTTT.

This clone came up many times. Other DNA sequences in this sample translate to the same CDR3. The chain links TRBV30 to TRBJ1-5; the D gene is possibly TRBD1 (6 bases). CDR3 length: 13 residues. V dropped 2 bases and J dropped 4 bases, with 9 bases sitting between them. From germline, CDR1 is GTSNPN and CDR2 SVGIG (reference sequence). For the CDR3, the DNA is TGTGCCTGGAGTTCCCAGGGGAATCAGCCCCAGCATTTT. Translating gives CAWSSQGNQPQHF.

This clone has a handful of counts. The chain combines TRBV23-1 with TRBJ2-1, with TRBD1 matching 8 bases. TRBV23-1 belongs to the ORF category, with a function that is uncertain. The CDR3 has 17 residues. Trimming took 2 bases from V and 8 from J; bases not matched to a gene: 14. Written as DNA, the CDR3 is TGCGCCAGCAGTCAACCCCCAGGGGGCGATAAAAACTATGAGCAGTTCTTC. It specifies CASSQPPGGDKNYEQFF.

This clone was found a few times. The V gene is TRBV7-6, the J gene TRBJ2-2; D call uncertain. Trimming removed 3 bases from V and 6 bases from J, with 5 bases in between. Germline V CDR1 and CDR2: SGHVS, FNYEAQ. This CDR3 comprises 12 residues. The CDR3 region is CASSFWAGELFF. CDR3 coding DNA: TGTGCCAGCAGCTTCTGGGCCGGGGAGCTGTTTTTT.

The V and J genes are TRBV4-2 and TRBJ2-1; 9 bases align to TRBD2. V shed 4 bases, J shed 5 bases, and the junction held 15 bases outside the gene matches. CDR3 size: 18 residues. The V gene's germline CDR1 is LGHNA and CDR2 YNFKEQ. The chain's CDR3 is CASSRLAVSGRNNNEQFF. The CDR3 coding sequence is TGTGCCAGCAGCCGACTAGCGGTCAGCGGGAGAAATAACAATGAGCAGTTCTTC.

A few counts support this clone. V gene TRBV13 combines with J gene TRBJ2-1; D possibly corresponds to TRBD1 (5 bases). Between the trimmed V and J ends, which lost 4 bases and 0 bases, there was a span of 16 bases. Germline CDR1 is PRHDT and CDR2 is FYEKMQ (reference sequence). The CDR3 totals 17 residues. The CDR3 DNA reads as TGTGCCAGCAGCTCCCCCACTGGGGCCAGCTCCTACAATGAGCAGTTCTTC. Its protein product is CASSSPTGASSYNEQFF.

The chain carries TRBV15 and TRBJ1-4, with D tentatively TRBD1 (6 bases). The germline gives CDR1 LNHNV, CDR2 YYDKDF (reference sequence). Trimming removed 4 bases at V and 8 bases at J, with 14 bases between. The CDR3 has 14 amino acids. The CDR3 region is CATSKWGAGEKLFF. The CDR3 DNA follows: TGTGCCACCAGCAAGTGGGGGGCCGGAGAAAAACTGTTTTTT. The whole variable domain, remainder taken from reference TRBV15 and TRBJ1-4, is DAMVIQNPRYQVTQFGKPVTLSCSQTLNHNVMYWYQQKSSQAPKLLFHYYDKDFNNEADTPDNFQSRRPNTSFCFLDIRSPGLGDTAMYLCATSKWGAGEKLFFGSGTQLSVL.

The J gene is TRBJ2-2, the V gene TRBV30, with D unclear. V was cut by 2 bases and J by 4 bases, with 8 bases left in between. The length of the CDR3 is 13 residues. Germline V lookup: CDR1 GTSNPN, CDR2 SVGIG (reference sequence). The CDR3 DNA reads TGTGCCTGGAGTATTCCCTCCACCGGGGAGCTGTTTTTT. Its translation: CAWSIPSTGELFF.

The gene calls are TRBV4-1 and TRBJ2-5, with TRBD2 matching 10 bases. This CDR3 is 18 amino acids long. Germline-derived CDR1 and CDR2 are MGHRA and YSYEKL. With V trimmed by 4 bases and J by 1 base, 12 bases remained unmatched. CDR3 nucleotide sequence: TGCGCCAGCAGCCGGACGGGACGGGCTAGCGGGGGCCAAGAGACCCAGTACTTC. It yields the protein CASSRTGRASGGQETQYF.

This clone was counted between two and nine times. This chain connects TRBV4-1 to TRBJ1-6; TRBD1 is a possible D gene (5 bases). Trimming removed 4 bases from V and 10 bases from J, with 14 bases in between. Germline CDR1 reads MGHRA; CDR2 reads YSYEKL. The CDR3 totals 14 residues. The CDR3 spells CASSPGPTGSPLHF. The CDR3 DNA is TGCGCCAGCAGCCCTGGACCTACAGGCTCACCCCTCCACTTT.

A few counts support this clone. This could be a read error, since a much larger clone is one nucleotide away. The identical CDR3 is also encoded by other nucleotide sequences in the sample. This chain joins TRBV7-6 and TRBJ2-3; the D is unclear. V was trimmed by 5 bases and J by 0 bases, leaving 0 bases between them. This CDR3 is built from 11 residues. Germline CDR1 reads SGHVS; CDR2 reads FNYEAQ. CDR3 amino acids: CASSSTDTQYF. The CDR3 DNA is TGTGCCAGCAGCAGCACAGATACGCAGTATTTT.

This clone was found a few times. The chain links TRBV25-1 to TRBJ2-3; 7 bases fit TRBD1. CDR3 length equals 14 residues. Trimming removed 5 bases from V and 0 bases from J; junction bases left unmatched: 2. Per germline, CDR1 MGHDK and CDR2 SYGVNS. The CDR3 loop reads CASSWGQSTDTQYF. The CDR3 DNA is TGTGCCAGCAGTTGGGGACAGAGCACAGATACGCAGTATTTT.